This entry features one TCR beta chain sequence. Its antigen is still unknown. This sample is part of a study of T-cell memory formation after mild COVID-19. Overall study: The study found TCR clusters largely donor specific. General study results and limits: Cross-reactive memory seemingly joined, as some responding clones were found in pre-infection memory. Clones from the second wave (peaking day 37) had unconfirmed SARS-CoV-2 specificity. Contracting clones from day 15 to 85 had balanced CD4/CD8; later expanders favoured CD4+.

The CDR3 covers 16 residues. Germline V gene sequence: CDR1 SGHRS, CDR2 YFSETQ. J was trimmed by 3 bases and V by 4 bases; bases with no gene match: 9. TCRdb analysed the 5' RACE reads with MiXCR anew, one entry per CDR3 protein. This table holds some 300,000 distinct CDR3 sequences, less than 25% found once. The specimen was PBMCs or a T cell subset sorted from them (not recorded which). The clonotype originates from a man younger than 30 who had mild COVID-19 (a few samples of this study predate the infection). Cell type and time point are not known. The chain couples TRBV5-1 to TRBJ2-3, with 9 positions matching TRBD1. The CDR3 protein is CASSPGTGRVTDTQYF. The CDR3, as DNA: TGCGCCAGCAGCCCAGGGACAGGGAGGGTGACAGATACGCAGTATTTT.